Following are 21 T cell receptor beta chains from one sample sequenced in a study of blood T cell repertoires in COVID-19. Using immunoSEQ multiplex PCR, the repertoire was profiled, and TCRdb retains in-frame clones only, with some absent. Found here are some 250,000 clones, roughly 79% of them singletons; the top ten hold 6% to 8%. The source material was peripheral blood. The receptors come from an elderly woman with COVID-19, enrolled during active disease.

The chain joins TRBV6-1 to TRBJ1-2; D perhaps matches TRBD1 (5 bases). Trimming left V 6 bases short and J 4 bases short, with 18 bases between. The CDR3 length is 15 residues. Germline V gene data show CDR1 as MNHNS and CDR2 as SASEGT. CDR3 DNA sequence: TGTGCCAGCAGCCTACCAGGGAACCACCGCTATGGCTACACCTTC. It yields the protein CASSLPGNHRYGYTF.

This sequence joins TRBV7-2 and TRBJ1-1, with 7 bases fitting TRBD1. CDR3 length: 12 residues. V was clipped by 5 bases and J by 10 bases; unmatched bases: 7. The V gene's germline CDR1 is SGHTA and CDR2 FQGNSA. CDR3 nucleotides: TGTGCCAGCAGCGAACAGGGGACTCGAGCTTTCTTT. Protein: CASSEQGTRAFF. The full variable domain, its missing parts supplied by reference TRBV7-2 and TRBJ1-1, is GAGVSQSPSNKVTEKGKDVELRCDPISGHTALYWYRQSLGQGLEFLIYFQGNSAPDKSGLPSDRFSAERTGGSVSTLTIQRTQQEDSAVYLCASSEQGTRAFFGQGTRLTVV.

CDR3 residues: CSVSGSTYEQYF. Written as DNA, the CDR3 is TGCAGCGTTTCAGGGTCTACCTACGAGCAGTACTTC. The gene calls are TRBV29-1 and TRBJ2-7; a weak D match, TRBD1 (5 bases). Trimming cost V 5 bases and J 2 bases, with 10 bases left between them. The CDR3 extends over 12 amino acids. Per germline, CDR1 SQVTM and CDR2 ANQGSEA.

The genes are TRBV6-4 and TRBJ2-3, with a tentative D call TRBD2 (6 bases). The V and J ends lost 2 bases and 4 bases respectively, with 7 bases between them. The CDR3 runs 13 residues. The germline CDR1 and CDR2 sequences are MRHNA and SNTAGT. As DNA, the CDR3 is TGTGCCAGCAGTGACAGGAGGGCAGATACGCAGTATTTT. Translated, it gives CASSDRRADTQYF.

V is TRBV28 and J is TRBJ2-1, with a possible D match to TRBD2 (5 bases). Trimming shortened V by 1 base and J by 6 bases, and 13 bases separated the two germline ends. Per the germline V gene, CDR1 is MDHEN and CDR2 is SYDVKM. The CDR3 loop spans 15 amino acids. The CDR3 DNA sequence: TGTGCCAGCAGTTTATCGGTGGCTAGCCTCAATGAGCAGTTCTTC. The encoded protein is CASSLSVASLNEQFF.

In this sample, this clone turned up a few times. The V and J genes are TRBV4-1 and TRBJ2-1, with 9 bases that match TRBD2. The junction had 5 bases not matched to a gene; V was cut back by 0 bases and J by 2 bases. Germline V gene data show CDR1 as MGHRA and CDR2 as YSYEKL. The CDR3 spans 17 residues. CDR3 coding DNA: TGCGCCAGCAGCCAAGACAGCGCGGGAGGGACCTACAATGAGCAGTTCTTC. Encoded protein: CASSQDSAGGTYNEQFF.

The gene calls are TRBV3-1 (or the pseudogene TRBV3-2) and TRBJ1-2; no definite D call. The length of the CDR3 is 13 residues. Trimming took 4 bases from V and 5 from J, leaving 11 bases between them. Germline assignment: CDR1 LGHDT and CDR2 YNNKEL (reference sequence). The DNA for the CDR3 is TGTGCCAGCAGCCCGTTTACATCGTATGGCTACACCTTC. It codes for CASSPFTSYGYTF.

The chain has TRBV11-3 and TRBJ2-1; 8 nucleotides align to TRBD2. V was clipped by 1 base and J by 10 bases; unmatched bases: 6. Per germline, CDR1 SGHNT and CDR2 YENEEA. The CDR3 is made up of 14 amino acids. CDR3: CASSLGAGGGEQFF. CDR3 coding DNA: TGTGCCAGCAGCTTAGGGGCGGGGGGTGGAGAGCAGTTCTTC. The whole variable domain, remainder taken from reference TRBV11-3 and TRBJ2-1, is EAGVVQSPRYKIIEKKQPVAFWCNPISGHNTLYWYLQNLGQGPELLIRYENEEAVDDSQLPKDRFSAERLKGVDSTLKIQPAELGDSAVYLCASSLGAGGGEQFFGPGTRLTVL.

Only a few counts were recorded for this clone. The CDR3 DNA follows: TGTGCCACCAGCAGAGCCAAATTAGGGGGGGAAACGCAGTATTTT. Protein sequence: CATSRAKLGGETQYF. The genes are TRBV15 and TRBJ2-3, with a tentative D call TRBD2 (7 bases). V was shortened by 1 base and J by 9 bases, with 17 bases between the two germline ends. The V gene's germline CDR1 is LNHNV and CDR2 YYDKDF (reference sequence). The CDR3 spans 15 residues.

V usage is TRBV3-1 (or the pseudogene TRBV3-2) and J usage is TRBJ2-7, with a weak D call TRBD1 (6 bases). The germline gives CDR1 LGHDT, CDR2 YNNKEL (reference sequence). The CDR3 is made up of 14 amino acids. Trimming removed 1 base from V and 9 bases from J, with 16 bases in between. The CDR3: CASSQGSSGVGQYF. The CDR3 region has the DNA TGTGCCAGCAGCCAAGGATCCTCAGGGGTGGGGCAGTACTTC.

The chain combines TRBV7-2 with TRBJ1-2; D is possibly TRBD1 (6 bases). The CDR3 contains 17 residues. The germline V and J ends were trimmed by 4 bases and 3 bases, with 21 bases remaining between them. The V gene's germline CDR1 is SGHTA and CDR2 FQGNSA. CDR3 nucleotides: TGTGCCAGCAGCTCCAGACTGGGGGCGAGGGGATACTATGGCTACACCTTC. It codes for CASSSRLGARGYYGYTF.

V is TRBV2 and J is TRBJ2-1, with a tentative D call TRBD2 (5 bases). The germline V gene encodes CDR1 SNHLY and CDR2 FYNNEI. V shed 6 bases and J shed 4 bases, with 13 bases lying between them. The CDR3 has 14 amino acids. CDR3 region: CASSDLGSYNEQFF. The CDR3 DNA reads TGTGCCAGCAGCGACCTAGGGAGTTACAATGAGCAGTTCTTC.

The rearrangement uses TRBV5-4 and TRBJ1-1; D is possibly TRBD1 (5 bases). The length of the CDR3 is 14 residues. The germline V gene has CDR1 SGHNT and CDR2 YYREEE (reference sequence). V was pared by 3 bases and J by 5 bases, with 14 bases between. DNA of the CDR3: TGTGCCAGCAGCTGGGACTCCGGGATTACTGAAGCTTTCTTT. Residues: CASSWDSGITEAFF.

The chain is built from TRBV18 and TRBJ1-6, with TRBD1 matching 10 bases. Germline CDR1 is KGHSH and CDR2 is LQKENI. V shed 6 bases, J shed 6 bases, and the junction held 5 bases outside the gene matches. This CDR3 comprises 15 residues. The DNA of the CDR3 is TGTGCCAGCTCCCCTGGACAGGGGGTTAATTCACCCCTCCACTTT. Protein product: CASSPGQGVNSPLHF.

This chain joins TRBV28 and TRBJ2-1; 9 nucleotides match TRBD2. The CDR3 loop spans 16 amino acids. The ends lost 7 bases at V and 7 bases at J; junction bases unmatched: 14. CDR1 is MDHEN and CDR2 is SYDVKM in the germline V gene. CDR3 sequence: CASTLRGGRAGNEQFF. CDR3 DNA: TGTGCCAGCACCCTTAGGGGCGGGAGGGCAGGTAATGAGCAGTTCTTC.

The rearrangement joins TRBV11-2 to TRBJ1-6; D is ambiguous. CDR1 is SGHAT and CDR2 is FQNNGV in the germline V gene. The CDR3 is 15 amino acids. Trimming took 4 bases from V and 0 from J, leaving 7 bases between them. The DNA for the CDR3 is TGTGCCAGCAGCTCTCGGGGCTCCTATAATTCACCCCTCCACTTT. Amino acids: CASSSRGSYNSPLHF.

This clone was seen just once. The CDR3 here is CASSHGQGNTEAFF. DNA of the CDR3: TGTGCCAGCAGCCATGGACAGGGTAACACTGAAGCTTTCTTT. The chain couples TRBV5-4 to TRBJ1-1, with 8 positions matching TRBD1. The V gene end was trimmed by 4 bases and the J gene end by 2 bases; junction bases not matched to a gene: 4. Germline V gene lookup returns CDR1 SGHNT and CDR2 YYREEE (reference sequence). The CDR3 spans 14 residues. The full variable domain, completed using reference TRBV5-4 and TRBJ1-1, is ETGVTQSPTHLIKTRGQQVTLRCSSQSGHNTVSWYQQALGQGPQFIFQYYREEENGRGNFPPRFSGLQFPNYSSELNVNALELDDSALYLCASSHGQGNTEAFFGQGTRLTVV.

The V gene is TRBV4-3, the J gene TRBJ2-7; 9 nucleotides match TRBD2. V trimming: 3 bases; J trimming: 4 bases; junction bases outside the gene matches: 10. This CDR3 region has 16 residues. Germline assignment: CDR1 LGHNA and CDR2 YSLEER. The CDR3 DNA sequence: TGCGCCAGCAGCCATTTAGCGGGAGAAACCAGGTACGAGCAGTACTTC. Translating gives CASSHLAGETRYEQYF.

This chain links TRBV5-1 with TRBJ2-7, with D possibly being TRBD2 (5 bases). Trimming took 0 bases from V and 4 from J, leaving 11 bases between them. Germline V gene data show CDR1 as SGHRS and CDR2 as YFSETQ. The CDR3 contains 14 residues. CDR3 residues: CASSLGEGPYEQYF. The CDR3 DNA sequence: TGCGCCAGCAGCTTGGGCGAGGGTCCGTACGAGCAGTACTTC.

This sequence joins TRBV30 and TRBJ1-4, with 7 nucleotides matching TRBD1. There are 14 residues in the CDR3. The germline gives CDR1 GTSNPN, CDR2 SVGIG (reference sequence). J lost 5 bases, V lost 3 bases, and 6 bases had no gene match. The CDR3 spells CAWSFDRVNEKLFF. CDR3 sequence (DNA): TGTGCCTGGAGCTTCGACAGGGTCAATGAAAAACTGTTTTTT.

The chain employs TRBV6-5 and TRBJ1-1; D unclear. The CDR3 is 13 amino acids. Germline loops: CDR1 MNHEY, CDR2 SVGAGI. Trimming removed 6 bases at V and 1 base at J, with 9 bases between. This CDR3 is CASRRISNTEAFF. The CDR3 region has the DNA TGTGCCAGCAGGCGGATCTCGAACACTGAAGCTTTCTTT.